This T cell receptor beta chain came from a study of blood T cell repertoires in COVID-19. Study as a whole: Samples representing acute and convalescent COVID-19 were sourced from the United States, Italy and Spain. PBMCs, B-cell-depleted T cells, or T cells were the source of the cDNA or gDNA that made up the material.

Trimming cost V 1 base and J 5 bases, with 8 bases left between them. This CDR3 region has 13 residues. Germline V gene data show CDR1 as SEHNR and CDR2 as FQNEAQ (reference sequence). In the source study's methods: Reference gene primer amplification gave estimated nucleated cell counts. Method: immunoSEQ multiplex PCR; TCRdb's copy keeps in-frame clones and lacks some. The D gene and trimming were derived from the DNA, and the V and J assignments and clone size from that table. The sample records 100,000 to 150,000 clones, around 87% being singletons. Comment on this clone: The sample carries other DNA sequences with the same CDR3.

The chain uses TRBV7-9 and TRBJ1-2, with D unresolved. The origin of this receptor is a woman aged 60-70 years with acute or convalescent COVID-19. Sequencing input: peripheral blood. CDR3 sequence (DNA): TGTGCCAGCAGCTTAGACAGCTTTTATGGCTACACCTTC. The encoded protein is CASSLDSFYGYTF.